Listed here are 6 T cell receptor beta chains from one sample, sequenced in a study of blood T cell repertoires in COVID-19. The method was immunoSEQ multiplex PCR; TCRdb's version includes in-frame clones alone and lacks a portion of them. Among about 69,000 clones, approximately 83% were seen once, and the ten largest hold 16%. Sequenced input: peripheral blood. The source is a man aged 35 to 55 with COVID-19, enrolled during active disease.

The chain carries TRBV3-1 (or the pseudogene TRBV3-2) and TRBJ1-6, with D possibly TRBD1 on 6 matching bases. V gave up 3 bases and J gave up 8 bases, with 8 bases separating them. Germline values: CDR1 LGHDT, CDR2 YNNKEL (reference sequence). The CDR3 extends over 13 amino acids. In DNA form, the CDR3 reads TGTGCCAGCAGCCAGAACAGGGATTCACCCCTCCACTTT. Translated: CASSQNRDSPLHF.

The rearrangement uses TRBV5-6 and TRBJ2-1, with 13 bases that match TRBD2. Germline V gives CDR1 SGHDT, CDR2 YYEEEE. The V segment lost 5 bases and the J segment 4 bases; nucleotides outside the gene matches: 12. CDR3 length: 18 residues. This chain's CDR3 is CASRQTTSGGQEYNEQFF. For the CDR3, the DNA is TGTGCCAGCAGACAGACGACTAGCGGGGGGCAGGAATACAATGAGCAGTTCTTC. Full variable domain (rest looked up from reference TRBV5-6 and TRBJ2-1): DAGVTQSPTHLIKTRGQQVTLRCSPKSGHDTVSWYQQALGQGPQFIFQYYEEEERQRGNFPDRFSGHQFPNYSSELNVNALLLGDSALYLCASRQTTSGGQEYNEQFFGPGTRLTVL.

The chain employs TRBV7-9 and TRBJ1-2; D may be TRBD1 (6 bases). Germline CDR1 SEHNR, CDR2 FQNEAQ (reference sequence). With 2 bases removed from V and 7 bases from J, the gap between germline ends came to 14 bases. The CDR3 is made up of 14 amino acids. CDR3 amino acids: CASSLIGGETGYTF. The CDR3 DNA sequence: TGTGCCAGCAGCTTAATAGGGGGGGAAACTGGCTACACCTTC.

The V call is TRBV6-6, the J call TRBJ2-3, with D hard to call. CDR1 and CDR2 from the germline V gene are MNHNY and SVGAGI (reference sequence). V was shortened by 10 bases and J by 5 bases, with 10 bases between the two germline ends. The CDR3 totals 11 residues. CDR3: CATWWLDTQYF. CDR3 sequence (DNA): TGTGCCACCTGGTGGCTAGATACGCAGTATTTT.

The rearrangement links TRBV27 to TRBJ2-3, with a tentative D call TRBD1 (5 bases). The germline V gene has CDR1 MNHEY and CDR2 SMNVEV (reference sequence). Trimming left V 4 bases short and J 11 bases short, with 19 bases between. CDR3 length equals 14 residues. CDR3 in DNA: TGTGCCAGCAGTTCACAGGTTTTGGACATGGTGCAGTATTTT. It encodes CASSSQVLDMVQYF.

The chain uses TRBV6-2 or TRBV6-3 and TRBJ1-1; the D is unclear. CDR1 is MNHEY and CDR2 is SVGEGT in the germline V gene. Trimming removed 6 bases from V and 2 bases from J, with 13 bases in between. This CDR3 has 14 residues. CDR3 coding DNA: TGTGCCAGCAGCTCCGACAACCGTAACACTGAAGCTTTCTTT. Translated, it gives CASSSDNRNTEAFF.